This TCR beta chain came from a study of technical replicates of blood from a few donors. Repertoires were generated with immunoSEQ multiplex PCR, while TCRdb's copy carries only in-frame clones and drops some. The sample carries under 90,000 clones, roughly 94% recorded once. V dropped 0 bases and J dropped 5 bases, with 14 bases sitting between them. This CDR3 comprises 16 residues. The germline gives CDR1 MNHEY, CDR2 SVGAGI. This receptor was identified in a human donor in good health. Sequencing was done on a sample of T cells isolated from PBMCs. The gene calls are TRBV6-5 and TRBJ2-1; D possibly corresponds to TRBD2 (6 bases). In nucleotides, the CDR3 is TGTGCCAGCAGTTACTCCGGAGGGCTACGAAACAATGAGCAGTTCTTC. Residues: CASSYSGGLRNNEQFF.